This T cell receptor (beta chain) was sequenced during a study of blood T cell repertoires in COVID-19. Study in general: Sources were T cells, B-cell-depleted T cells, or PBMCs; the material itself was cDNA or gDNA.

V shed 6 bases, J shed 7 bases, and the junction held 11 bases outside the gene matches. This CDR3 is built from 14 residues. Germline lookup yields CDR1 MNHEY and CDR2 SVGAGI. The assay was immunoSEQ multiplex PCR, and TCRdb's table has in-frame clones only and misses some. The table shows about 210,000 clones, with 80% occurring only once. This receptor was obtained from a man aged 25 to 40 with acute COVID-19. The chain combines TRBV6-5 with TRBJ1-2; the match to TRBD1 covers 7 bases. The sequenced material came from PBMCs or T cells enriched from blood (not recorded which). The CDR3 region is CASSSQTGLVGYTF. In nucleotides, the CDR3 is TGTGCCAGCAGCTCCCAGACAGGGTTAGTTGGCTACACCTTC.